Below are 26 T cell receptor beta chains sequenced from a single sample in a study of T-cell memory formation after mild COVID-19. Each CDR3 protein gets one entry after TCRdb re-called the 5' RACE reads with MiXCR. Seen here are approximately 150,000 distinct CDR3 sequences, 10% to 15% observed once, and the top ten hold approximately 3.6%. The sample consisted of PBMCs or a T cell subset sorted from them (not recorded which). All receptors derive from a man younger than 30 who had mild COVID-19 (a few samples of this study predate the infection). Cell type and time point are not known.

This clonotype was found a few times. The CDR3 loop is CATSRGGVGTEAFF. In DNA form, the CDR3 reads TGTGCCACCAGCAGAGGAGGGGTAGGGACTGAAGCTTTCTTT. The chain recombines TRBV15 with TRBJ1-1; possible D gene TRBD1, 5 bases. The CDR3 totals 14 residues. V lost 1 base to trimming and J lost 5 bases, with 11 bases between them. Germline values: CDR1 LNHNV, CDR2 YYDKDF (reference sequence). Based on the CDR3 plus reference TRBV15 and TRBJ1-1, the full variable domain is DAMVIQNPRYQVTQFGKPVTLSCSQTLNHNVMYWYQQKSSQAPKLLFHYYDKDFNNEADTPDNFQSRRPNTSFCFLDIRSPGLGDTAMYLCATSRGGVGTEAFFGQGTRLTVV.

This clonotype was counted a few times. This chain joins TRBV4-3 and TRBJ2-2; D may correspond to TRBD1 or TRBD2 (5 bases each). This CDR3 is 13 amino acids long. CDR1 is LGHNA and CDR2 is YSLEER in the germline V gene. The V and J ends lost 3 bases and 6 bases respectively, with 8 bases between them. The CDR3, as DNA: TGCGCCAGCAGCCAGGGGGTCTCCGGGGAGCTGTTTTTT. Residues: CASSQGVSGELFF.

This clonotype was observed a handful of times. The J gene is TRBJ1-1, the V gene TRBV7-9; D is perhaps TRBD1 (5 bases). CDR1 is SEHNR and CDR2 is FQNEAQ in the germline V gene (reference sequence). The V and J ends lost 5 bases and 2 bases respectively, with 15 bases between them. CDR3 size: 15 residues. The CDR3 region is CASSPRRRGNTEAFF. DNA of the CDR3: TGTGCCAGCAGCCCCCGGCGTAGGGGCAACACTGAAGCTTTCTTT.

This clonotype has just one count. The germline gene is not matched at one end of the junction; a read error may be the cause. The gene calls are TRBV5-1 and TRBJ2-3; D may be TRBD2 (5 bases). Looked up from germline, CDR1 is SGHRS and CDR2 is YFSETQ. CDR3 length: 16 residues. The CDR3 DNA follows: TGCGCCAGCAGATCCGGACTCACCGCTGGCGCAGATACGAAGTATTTT. Translation gives CASRSGLTAGADTKYF.

The rearrangement links TRBV18 to TRBJ2-7; 8 bases fit TRBD1. With V trimmed by 5 bases and J by 3 bases, 12 bases remained unmatched. The germline CDR1 and CDR2 sequences are KGHSH and LQKENI. The CDR3 consists of 16 residues. The chain's CDR3 is CASSEAPGQVDYEQYF. Here the CDR3 DNA reads TGTGCCAGCTCAGAGGCCCCGGGACAGGTTGACTACGAGCAGTACTTC.

V gene TRBV7-9 combines with J gene TRBJ2-3; no definite D call. The CDR3 has 15 amino acids. Trimming removed 4 bases from V and 0 bases from J, with 11 bases in between. Germline V gives CDR1 SEHNR, CDR2 FQNEAQ (reference sequence). The CDR3 DNA sequence: TGTGCCAGCAGCTCCTCGGAGTGGAGCACAGATACGCAGTATTTT. Translated, it gives CASSSSEWSTDTQYF.

This clonotype was counted a few times. The rearrangement links TRBV19 to TRBJ1-1; no definite D call. Between the trimmed V and J ends, which lost 4 bases and 0 bases, there was a span of 12 bases. The germline V gene encodes CDR1 LNHDA and CDR2 SQIVND (reference sequence). This CDR3 has 15 amino acids. CDR3 region: CASSTGRTVNTEAFF. In DNA, the CDR3 is TGTGCCAGTAGTACCGGACGGACGGTGAACACTGAAGCTTTCTTT.

In this sample, this clonotype turned up a few times. This chain links TRBV7-9 with TRBJ2-3; no definite D call. Germline CDR1 reads SEHNR; CDR2 reads FQNEAQ (reference sequence). The V and J ends lost 7 bases and 6 bases respectively, with 8 bases between them. CDR3 length: 11 amino acids. DNA for the CDR3: TGTGCCAGCACCGCCTCCGATACGCAGTATTTT. Protein sequence: CASTASDTQYF.

This rearrangement joins TRBV7-9 to TRBJ1-1, with TRBD1 as a possible D gene (5 bases). CDR3 length: 14 residues. Per germline, CDR1 SEHNR and CDR2 FQNEAQ (reference sequence). Between the trimmed V and J ends, which lost 2 bases and 9 bases, there was a span of 16 bases. CDR3 loop: CASSLPPGNLQAFF. Written as DNA, the CDR3 is TGTGCCAGCAGCTTACCACCAGGGAATTTACAAGCTTTCTTT.

The J gene is TRBJ1-1, the V gene TRBV28, with 8 bases matching TRBD1. V dropped 6 bases and J dropped 7; count of bases not matched to a gene: 1. Germline assignment: CDR1 MDHEN and CDR2 SYDVKM. The CDR3 covers 11 residues. As DNA, the CDR3 is TGTGCCAGCAGGGGACAGGTTGAAGCTTTCTTT. This codes for CASRGQVEAFF.

The V call is TRBV6-5, the J call TRBJ1-6; D unresolved. In germline, CDR1 is MNHEY, CDR2 SVGAGI. V was pared by 1 base and J by 6 bases, with 7 bases between. This CDR3 comprises 14 residues. The DNA of the CDR3 is TGTGCCAGCAGTTACTTACAGTCTAATTCACCCCTCCACTTT. It codes for CASSYLQSNSPLHF.

In its sample, this clonotype was seen a few times. V and J are TRBV7-9 and TRBJ1-6; possible D gene TRBD1, 6 bases. CDR3 size: 13 residues. From germline, CDR1 is SEHNR and CDR2 FQNEAQ (reference sequence). The ends were cut back, 5 bases at V and 10 bases at J, with 12 bases in the middle. CDR3 DNA sequence: TGTGCCAGCAGCACTACAGGGAACTCACCCCTCCACTTT. Protein product: CASSTTGNSPLHF. Based on the CDR3 plus reference TRBV7-9 and TRBJ1-6, the full variable domain is DTGVSQNPRHKITKRGQNVTFRCDPISEHNRLYWYRQTLGQGPEFLTYFQNEAQLEKSRLLSDRFSAERPKGSFSTLEIQRTEQGDSAMYLCASSTTGNSPLHFGNGTRLTVT.

In this sample, this clonotype turned up a few times. J is TRBJ1-5 and V is TRBV12-3 or TRBV12-4; the match to TRBD1 covers 7 bases. Losses at the gene ends were 3 bases for V and 6 bases for J; bases not matched to a gene: 2. There are 13 residues in the CDR3. CDR3 nucleotides: TGTGCCAGCAGTTTGACAGGGCTTCAGCCCCAGCATTTT. It translates to CASSLTGLQPQHF.

The chain has TRBV4-2 and TRBJ2-6; perhaps TRBD1 as D (5 bases). CDR1 is LGHNA, CDR2 YNFKEQ, per germline. The CDR3 runs 19 residues. Trimming cost V 0 bases and J 0 bases, with 15 bases left between them. Here the CDR3 DNA reads TGTGCCAGCAGCCAAGAGGCAGGGTCCCGGGCCTCTGGGGCCAACGTCCTGACTTTC. The encoded protein is CASSQEAGSRASGANVLTF.

The chain links TRBV7-9 to TRBJ1-2; no clear D gene. Germline V gene sequence: CDR1 SEHNR, CDR2 FQNEAQ (reference sequence). Trimming pared 5 bases from V and 8 bases from J, leaving 9 bases between. The CDR3 extends over 11 amino acids. In DNA form, the CDR3 reads TGTGCCAGCAGCCTTACGGAGGGCTACACCTTC. Its protein is CASSLTEGYTF.

In its sample, this clonotype was seen a few times. The rearrangement links TRBV24-1 to TRBJ2-1; TRBD1 might be the D (6 bases). Germline lookup yields CDR1 KGHDR and CDR2 SFDVKD. The CDR3 spans 16 residues. Trimming left V 5 bases short and J 0 bases short, with 13 bases between. The CDR3 coding sequence is TGTGCCACCAGTGGCGGACAGATAAGCTCCTACAATGAGCAGTTCTTC. It translates to CATSGGQISSYNEQFF.

This clonotype was seen ten or more times. This rearrangement joins TRBV4-2 to TRBJ1-5; no clear D gene. The CDR3 totals 15 residues. The germline gives CDR1 LGHNA, CDR2 YNFKEQ. Deletions cut 0 bases from V and 5 bases from J, with 11 bases between. CDR3 in DNA: TGTGCCAGCAGCCAAGACGGCGTAGGAGATCAGCCCCAGCATTTT. Translating it yields CASSQDGVGDQPQHF.

The chain is built from TRBV10-3 and TRBJ1-1; 7 positions agree with TRBD1. CDR3 length: 14 amino acids. V lost 2 bases, J lost 5 bases, and 5 bases stayed unmatched. The germline V gene has CDR1 ENHRY and CDR2 SYGVKD. The CDR3 is CAISEKGARTEAFF. In DNA form, the CDR3 reads TGTGCCATCAGTGAGAAGGGGGCTCGAACTGAAGCTTTCTTT.

The V call is TRBV5-1, the J call TRBJ1-5, with 9 bases aligning to TRBD1. V shed 3 bases, J shed 4 bases, and the junction held 2 bases outside the gene matches. Germline lookup yields CDR1 SGHRS and CDR2 YFSETQ. This CDR3 is built from 14 residues. CDR3 region: CASSSGTGNQPQHF. CDR3 in DNA: TGCGCCAGCAGCTCCGGGACAGGGAATCAGCCCCAGCATTTT.

This chain joins TRBV5-1 and TRBJ2-3; the D is unclear. Germline loops: CDR1 SGHRS, CDR2 YFSETQ. Trimming cost V 5 bases and J 5 bases, with 15 bases left between them. CDR3 size: 14 residues. CDR3 in DNA: TGCGCCAGCAGTGGAGATTCTCGGAGAGATACGCAGTATTTT. As protein: CASSGDSRRDTQYF.

A few counts support this clonotype. The chain joins TRBV7-8 to TRBJ2-7; D is uncertain. The germline gives CDR1 SGHVS, CDR2 FQNEAQ. Trimming removed 1 base at V and 3 bases at J, with 7 bases between. This CDR3 region has 13 residues. CDR3 region: CASSLGNLYEQYV. For the CDR3, the DNA is TGTGCCAGCAGCTTAGGTAACCTCTACGAGCAGTACGTC.

This clonotype was observed a few times. The gene calls are TRBV5-1 and TRBJ2-2; the match to TRBD1 covers 10 bases. The V gene end was trimmed by 8 bases and the J gene end by 0 bases; junction bases not matched to a gene: 10. The CDR3 extends over 17 amino acids. Germline loops: CDR1 SGHRS, CDR2 YFSETQ. DNA of the CDR3: TGCGCCAGTGGGGGGACAGGGGACCGCACGAACACCGGGGAGCTGTTTTTT. It is translated as CASGGTGDRTNTGELFF.

This sequence joins TRBV5-1 and TRBJ2-7, with D possibly TRBD2 on 6 matching bases. The germline V and J ends were trimmed by 0 bases and 8 bases, with 15 bases remaining between them. The CDR3 totals 14 residues. The germline V gene encodes CDR1 SGHRS and CDR2 YFSETQ. The CDR3 loop is CASSLVAGPPKQYV. The CDR3 nucleotides are TGCGCCAGCAGCTTGGTGGCGGGGCCGCCAAAGCAGTACGTC.

This clonotype occurred a few times. The chain couples TRBV7-2 to TRBJ2-5; D may be TRBD1 or TRBD2 (5 bases each). The V end was cut by 5 bases, the J end by 4 bases, with 14 bases between. CDR3 length: 14 residues. The germline CDR1 and CDR2 sequences are SGHTA and FQGNSA. CDR3 region: CASSRGVGTETQYF. The CDR3 DNA sequence: TGTGCCAGCAGCCGAGGGGTGGGGACAGAGACCCAGTACTTC.

The chain uses TRBV27 and TRBJ2-2; the match to TRBD2 covers 9 bases. The ends lost 5 bases at V and 4 bases at J; junction bases unmatched: 8. In germline, CDR1 is MNHEY, CDR2 SMNVEV (reference sequence). The CDR3 runs to 16 residues. The CDR3 spells CASSPIAGAPTGELFF. CDR3 coding DNA: TGTGCCAGCAGTCCGATAGCGGGGGCACCCACCGGGGAGCTGTTTTTT.

V usage is TRBV2 and J usage is TRBJ1-5; no clear D gene. CDR3 length: 13 residues. Germline V lookup: CDR1 SNHLY, CDR2 FYNNEI. Trimming left V 2 bases short and J 6 bases short, with 8 bases between. The CDR3 spells CASSELSVQPQHF. The CDR3 nucleotides read TGTGCCAGCAGTGAACTGAGTGTTCAGCCCCAGCATTTT.